The 31 T cell receptor beta chains listed next were all sequenced from one sample in a study of beta chain features in type 1 diabetes. Since all of the isolated RNA was reverse transcribed, expressed TCRB transcripts were what got sequenced. Generated by immunoSEQ multiplex PCR, the TCRdb table keeps only in-frame clones and is missing some. The sample consists of 600,000 to 750,000 clones, roughly an eighth of them appearing once. Whole-study results and caveats: Patients with Type 1 diabetes showed moderately but significantly shorter TCRB CDR3s in all four CD4+ subsets.

Antigens for these TCRs are unknown. Sequencing was carried out using naive CD4+ T cells from blood. These receptors all come from a man aged 30 to 39 with type 1 diabetes.

J is TRBJ1-6 and V is TRBV10-3; D is unclear. The V end lost 6 bases, the J end lost 9 bases, and 15 bases lay between the germline ends. This CDR3 is built from 14 residues. Germline V CDR1 and CDR2: ENHRY, SYGVKD. The CDR3 DNA reads as TGTGCCATCAGCCCCGTTTTGGAGGGTTCACCCCTCCACTTT. It yields the protein CAISPVLEGSPLHF.

This clone was observed a few times. The rearrangement uses TRBV6-5 and TRBJ1-2; D gene ambiguous. The CDR3 totals 13 residues. V was trimmed by 5 bases and J by 8 bases, leaving 15 bases between them. Per the germline V gene, CDR1 is MNHEY and CDR2 is SVGAGI. CDR3 sequence (DNA): TGTGCCAGCAGTAGGTTTGGTGGCGCGGGCTACACCTTC. It is translated as CASSRFGGAGYTF.

This clone has just a few counts. The chain employs TRBV7-2 and TRBJ2-3, with D possibly being TRBD2 (6 bases). The CDR3 is 16 residues long. Per germline, CDR1 SGHTA and CDR2 FQGNSA. V was clipped by 5 bases and J by 1 base, with 16 bases between them. The CDR3 loop is CASSRTTGLGTDTQYF. CDR3 DNA sequence: TGTGCCAGCAGCCGCACGACGGGACTCGGCACAGATACGCAGTATTTT.

The CDR3 region is CASSLVPTGQRRETQYF. The CDR3 DNA sequence: TGCGCCAGCAGCTTGGTCCCGACAGGGCAGCGAAGGGAGACCCAGTACTTC. The V call is TRBV5-1, the J call TRBJ2-5, with 7 nucleotides matching TRBD1. Germline CDR1 reads SGHRS; CDR2 reads YFSETQ. The CDR3 spans 17 residues. The V segment lost 0 bases and the J segment 5 bases; nucleotides outside the gene matches: 13.

This clone occurred a few times. The same CDR3 is also encoded by other DNA sequences in this sample. The J gene is TRBJ1-1, the V gene TRBV4-3; the D is unclear. This CDR3 contains 13 residues. V lost 0 bases, J lost 1 base, and 3 bases lay in between. Germline-derived CDR1 and CDR2 are LGHNA and YSLEER. The CDR3 coding sequence is TGCGCCAGCAGCCAAGACAGGAACACTGAAGCTTTCTTT. Protein: CASSQDRNTEAFF.

Points on this clone: The sample contains more than one DNA sequence encoding this CDR3. The chain employs TRBV5-6 and TRBJ1-2; the D is unclear. This CDR3 is 12 amino acids long. V lost 3 bases to trimming and J lost 4 bases, with 7 bases between them. Germline-derived CDR1 and CDR2 are SGHDT and YYEEEE. The CDR3 bases are TGTGCCAGCAGCTCGGGAACCTATGGCTACACCTTC. This translates into CASSSGTYGYTF.

This chain uses TRBV10-3 with TRBJ2-1, with D tentatively TRBD2 (6 bases). V lost 4 bases, J lost 9 bases, and 13 bases lay in between. CDR1 is ENHRY, CDR2 SYGVKD, per germline. This CDR3 contains 13 residues. CDR3 sequence reads: CAISGGGSGEQFF. The CDR3 nucleotides are TGTGCCATCAGTGGAGGAGGGTCCGGTGAGCAGTTCTTC.

The rearrangement links TRBV7-2 to TRBJ1-6, with 7 nucleotides matching TRBD1. This CDR3 comprises 16 residues. The germline V gene has CDR1 SGHTA and CDR2 FQGNSA. With 5 bases clipped from V and 2 bases from J, the junction kept 6 bases outside the gene matches. The CDR3 spells CASSLLGTAYNSPLHF. CDR3 DNA sequence: TGTGCCAGCAGCCTACTCGGGACAGCCTATAATTCACCCCTCCACTTT.

This clone was seen only a few times. The chain links TRBV9 to TRBJ1-2; TRBD1 aligns across 9 bases. CDR1 and CDR2 (germline): SGDLS, YYNGEE. The ends lost 6 bases at V and 2 bases at J; junction bases unmatched: 5. CDR3 length equals 14 residues. CDR3 residues: CASNKQGANYGYTF. In nucleotides, the CDR3 is TGTGCCAGCAACAAACAGGGGGCCAACTATGGCTACACCTTC.

This clone was counted a few times. This CDR3 is CASSPESSPSIGGYTF. The CDR3 DNA reads TGTGCCAGCAGCCCCGAATCCAGTCCATCTATCGGTGGCTACACCTTC. The chain carries TRBV9 and TRBJ1-2; D remains ambiguous. This CDR3 region has 16 residues. The V and J ends lost 4 bases and 7 bases respectively, with 23 bases between them. Germline CDR1 reads SGDLS; CDR2 reads YYNGEE.

The sample holds a few counts of this clone. The chain carries TRBV5-1 and TRBJ2-3, with 7 positions matching TRBD2. With V trimmed by 4 bases and J by 3 bases, 5 bases remained unmatched. Germline CDR1 is SGHRS and CDR2 is YFSETQ. The CDR3 sequence is 14 residues long. In nucleotides, the CDR3 is TGCGCCAGCAGCCCGGGGGGAACAACAGATACGCAGTATTTT. As protein: CASSPGGTTDTQYF.

The chain links TRBV5-4 to TRBJ2-7; no clear D. This CDR3 has 12 residues. V lost 1 base, J lost 7 bases, and 9 bases lay in between. Per the germline V gene, CDR1 is SGHNT and CDR2 is YYREEE (reference sequence). CDR3 sequence reads: CASSLHYGEQYF. DNA for the CDR3: TGTGCCAGCAGCTTGCACTACGGAGAGCAGTACTTC.

V gene TRBV28 combines with J gene TRBJ2-7; D tentatively reads TRBD1 or TRBD2 (5 bases each). The germline V gene has CDR1 MDHEN and CDR2 SYDVKM. V shed 6 bases and J shed 7 bases, with 7 bases lying between them. This CDR3 comprises 10 residues. For the CDR3, the DNA is TGTGCCAGCAGGGGACGGGAGCAGTACTTC. This encodes CASRGREQYF.

The rearrangement links TRBV30 to TRBJ1-5; D unresolved. Germline loops: CDR1 GTSNPN, CDR2 SVGIG (reference sequence). V lost 0 bases to trimming and J lost 7 bases, with 10 bases between them. The CDR3 is 13 amino acids. Here the CDR3 reads CAWSVRVSQPQHF. DNA of the CDR3: TGTGCCTGGAGTGTTAGGGTGAGCCAGCCCCAGCATTTT.

Only a few counts were recorded for this clone. J is TRBJ2-5 and V is TRBV9; 9 bases match TRBD2. J was trimmed by 3 bases and V by 1 base; bases with no gene match: 10. Germline V gives CDR1 SGDLS, CDR2 YYNGEE. This CDR3 comprises 17 residues. The CDR3 region is CASSVSGGQRIKETQYF. CDR3 DNA sequence: TGTGCCAGCAGCGTAAGCGGGGGGCAAAGAATCAAAGAGACCCAGTACTTC.

This clone was observed a handful of times. This chain joins TRBV4-2 and TRBJ1-2, with 9 bases fitting TRBD1. With V trimmed by 4 bases and J by 4 bases, 1 base remained unmatched. Germline CDR1 LGHNA, CDR2 YNFKEQ. This CDR3 is 13 amino acids long. The CDR3 here is CASSPGQGYGYTF. CDR3 nucleotide sequence: TGTGCCAGCAGCCCGGGACAGGGCTATGGCTACACCTTC.

This clone was counted between two and nine times. V gene TRBV7-2 combines with J gene TRBJ2-1; TRBD1 might be the D (6 bases). Trimming pared 5 bases from V and 12 bases from J, leaving 17 bases between. The CDR3 is 13 residues long. Germline values: CDR1 SGHTA, CDR2 FQGNSA. In nucleotides, the CDR3 is TGTGCCAGCAGCGAAACTTGGGACAATAGGCAGTTCTTC. Residues: CASSETWDNRQFF.

This clone was seen a few times. The genes are TRBV29-1 and TRBJ1-2; TRBD1 matches 8 bases. In germline, CDR1 is SQVTM, CDR2 ANQGSEA. V lost 2 bases, J lost 4 bases, and 9 bases stayed unmatched. This CDR3 has 15 amino acids. DNA of the CDR3: TGCAGCGTTGAATTTCCGGGACAGGAAGTCTATGGCTACACCTTC. It translates to CSVEFPGQEVYGYTF.

A few counts support this clone. The rearrangement links TRBV19 to TRBJ1-2, with 8 nucleotides matching TRBD1. Germline CDR1 reads LNHDA; CDR2 reads SQIVND (reference sequence). The CDR3 totals 17 residues. V was pared by 5 bases and J by 4 bases, with 15 bases of the junction left unmatched. DNA of the CDR3: TGTGCCAGTAGTTCCCGAATCCAGGGGGCGCGTAGCTATGGCTACACCTTC. This encodes CASSSRIQGARSYGYTF. Supplemented by reference TRBV19 and TRBJ1-2, the full variable domain reads DGGITQSPKYLFRKEGQNVTLSCEQNLNHDAMYWYRQDPGQGLRLIYYSQIVNDFQKGDIAEGYSVSREKKESFPLTVTSAQKNPTAFYLCASSSRIQGARSYGYTFGSGTRLTVV.

This clone appeared a few times. The V call is TRBV19, the J call TRBJ2-2; perhaps TRBD2 as D (7 bases). V was cut by 5 bases and J by 0 bases, with 16 bases left in between. Germline-derived CDR1 and CDR2 are LNHDA and SQIVND (reference sequence). This CDR3 has 17 residues. The CDR3 is CASSSPGGHPNTGELFF. The CDR3 nucleotides read TGTGCCAGTAGTTCCCCGGGGGGCCACCCGAACACCGGGGAGCTGTTTTTT.

The chain employs TRBV4-3 and TRBJ2-2; D ambiguous. The CDR3 is made up of 16 amino acids. Germline lookup yields CDR1 LGHNA and CDR2 YSLEER. V was pared by 1 base and J by 0 bases, with 9 bases between. The CDR3 coding sequence is TGCGCCAGCAGCCAAGCGTTTGGCCCGAACACCGGGGAGCTGTTTTTT. Encoded protein: CASSQAFGPNTGELFF.

The chain combines TRBV4-1 with TRBJ2-7; D may be TRBD2 (6 bases). The CDR3 totals 15 residues. The V and J ends lost 1 base and 7 bases respectively, with 17 bases between them. Germline V gives CDR1 MGHRA, CDR2 YSYEKL. The CDR3 spells CASSQGLGELLEQYF. As DNA, the CDR3 is TGCGCCAGCAGCCAAGGACTAGGCGAACTATTAGAGCAGTACTTC.

In its sample, this clone was seen a few times. The chain recombines TRBV7-2 with TRBJ2-1; D uncertain. CDR3 length: 13 residues. Germline values: CDR1 SGHTA, CDR2 FQGNSA. Trimming removed 5 bases from V and 4 bases from J, with 9 bases in between. In DNA, the CDR3 is TGTGCCAGCAGCGCCAACATTTACAATGAGCAGTTCTTC. Its protein is CASSANIYNEQFF.

Only a few counts were recorded for this clone. The chain combines TRBV6-1 with TRBJ1-4; D possibly corresponds to TRBD1 (5 bases). This CDR3 spans 14 amino acids. V shed 4 bases and J shed 4 bases, with 10 bases lying between them. The germline V gene has CDR1 MNHNS and CDR2 SASEGT. The DNA of the CDR3 is TGTGCCAGCAGTGGACAGACCCTTAATGAAAAACTGTTTTTT. Translating it yields CASSGQTLNEKLFF.

This clone is a singleton in its sample. This chain links TRBV19 with TRBJ2-3; 8 nucleotides align to TRBD1. This CDR3 has 15 residues. After removal of 7 bases from V and 0 bases from J, the junction contained 6 bases not matched to a gene. Germline CDR1 and CDR2: LNHDA and SQIVND (reference sequence). The CDR3 spells CASKDRATSTDTQYF. CDR3 sequence (DNA): TGTGCCAGTAAGGACAGGGCGACAAGCACAGATACGCAGTATTTT.

This clone was recorded a few times. CDR3 residues: CASSLAGTGAYEQYF. The DNA of the CDR3 is TGCGCCAGCAGCTTGGCAGGGACAGGAGCCTACGAGCAGTACTTC. The chain is built from TRBV5-1 and TRBJ2-7, with 8 nucleotides matching TRBD1. The CDR3 spans 15 residues. Germline trimming cut 0 bases from V and 2 bases from J; bases unmatched to any gene: 4. Germline V lookup: CDR1 SGHRS, CDR2 YFSETQ.

A few counts support this clone. The chain has TRBV18 and TRBJ1-1; D remains unclear. The V gene lost 6 bases and the J gene lost 2 bases, with 13 bases spanning the gap. CDR1 and CDR2 from the germline V gene are KGHSH and LQKENI. The CDR3 loop spans 14 amino acids. CDR3 in DNA: TGTGCCAGCTCCCGGCGGACGGAAAACACTGAAGCTTTCTTT. Its protein product is CASSRRTENTEAFF.

This clone occurred a few times. The rearrangement uses TRBV13 and TRBJ1-2, with D unclear. Germline V CDR1 and CDR2: PRHDT, FYEKMQ (reference sequence). The CDR3 extends over 17 amino acids. The V gene lost 5 bases and the J gene lost 4 bases, with 23 bases spanning the gap. CDR3 nucleotides: TGTGCCAGCAGCCCCCGGACTAGGCGTTCCGATTTCTATGGCTACACCTTC. Translated: CASSPRTRRSDFYGYTF.

This clone occurred a few times. V and J are TRBV19 and TRBJ1-1; D ambiguous. This CDR3 is built from 14 residues. CDR1 LNHDA and CDR2 SQIVND come from the germline V gene (reference sequence). Trimming shortened V by 2 bases and J by 3 bases, and 10 bases separated the two germline ends. The CDR3, as DNA: TGTGCCAGTAGTATATTGGTGCAAGACACTGAAGCTTTCTTT. Protein product: CASSILVQDTEAFF.

The V and J genes are TRBV5-6 and TRBJ2-3, with D possibly matching TRBD2 (6 bases). The germline CDR1 and CDR2 sequences are SGHDT and YYEEEE. V was shortened by 8 bases and J by 2 bases, with 18 bases between the two germline ends. CDR3 size: 15 residues. The CDR3 nucleotides are TGTGCCAGTAATGGGAGGAAGAACCCCACAGATACGCAGTATTTT. Protein sequence: CASNGRKNPTDTQYF.

This clone came up a few times. The rearrangement uses TRBV19 and TRBJ2-2; D possibly matches TRBD1 or TRBD2 (5 bases each). This CDR3 has 16 amino acids. V dropped 4 bases and J dropped 6 bases, with 18 bases sitting between them. Germline loops: CDR1 LNHDA, CDR2 SQIVND (reference sequence). In DNA, the CDR3 is TGTGCCAGTAGTAATTTTGGGGGATTCTCTGCCGGGGAGCTGTTTTTT. Amino acids: CASSNFGGFSAGELFF.